The 7 T cell receptor beta chains given below trace back to one sample, sequenced in a study of tumor and adjacent non-tumor tissue in lung cancer (dated by TCRdb to 2017 to 2018). Library method: multiplex PCR. The reads were generated on an Illumina HiSeq 2500. Following protocols modified from ARM-PCR, the researchers constructed TCRbeta libraries through three rounds of nested PCR with primers (Table S4). TCRdb reprocessing: public reads trimmed at Q25 with fastp, clones called with MiXCR, in-frame beta chains kept. A single entry per CDR3 protein holds the most common genes and DNA from its merged rows. The sample table contains under 100,000 distinct CDR3 sequences; only one count was recorded for 61% of them. About 15% of the sample is in the top ten clones. RNA was extracted from bulk unsorted tissue and checked for quality with a NanoDrop ND-1000 and an Agilent 2100. The sample was lung tumor tissue. The receptors shown here come from a man between 65 and 79 years old with non-small cell lung cancer.

V usage is TRBV21-1 and J usage is TRBJ2-7; the table's D call, TRBD1, has no DNA check behind it. TRBV21-1 is a documented pseudogene. The CDR3 totals 19 residues. This CDR3 reads CASSNFLKPRFTGAHEQYF. The DNA for the CDR3 is TGTGCCAGCAGCAACTTCCTAAAACCCCGGTTCACAGGGGCCCACGAGCAGTACTTC.

The CDR3 here is CASSPDLGETQYF. The CDR3, as DNA: TGTGCCAGCAGTCCAGACTTAGGAGAGACCCAGTACTTC. The V call is TRBV11-3, the J call TRBJ2-5; D gene uncertain. This CDR3 has 13 amino acids. Trimming took off 6 bases at V and 4 bases at J, with 12 bases between the two ends. Germline V gene data show CDR1 as SGHNT and CDR2 as YENEEA.

The sample holds many counts of this clonotype. The chain couples TRBV6-1 to TRBJ2-4; tentatively, D is TRBD1 (6 bases). With 1 base removed from V and 0 bases from J, the gap between germline ends came to 22 bases. This CDR3 has 20 amino acids. The germline CDR1 and CDR2 sequences are MNHNS and SASEGT. The CDR3, as DNA: TGTGCCAGCAGTGAAGAGATTTCTCTTAGTGGGGGCCTAGCCAAAAACATTCAGTACTTC. Its protein product is CASSEEISLSGGLAKNIQYF.

Many counts were recorded for this clonotype. The chain recombines TRBV5-1 with TRBJ2-7, with D perhaps matching TRBD2 (6 bases). Germline V lookup: CDR1 SGHRS, CDR2 YFSETQ. The CDR3 loop spans 13 amino acids. Trimming stripped 3 bases from V and 6 bases from J, with 13 bases between. In nucleotides, the CDR3 is TGCGCCAGCAGCTCGAACCCCGGGGGCGAGCAGTACTTC. Amino acids: CASSSNPGGEQYF.

This clonotype was observed many times. The rearrangement links TRBV7-8 to TRBJ2-7; D is possibly TRBD2 (5 bases). Deletions cut 3 bases from V and 7 bases from J, with 10 bases between. Germline CDR1 SGHVS, CDR2 FQNEAQ. The CDR3 is 12 residues long. The CDR3 here is CASSFPTGEQYF. CDR3 coding DNA: TGTGCCAGCAGCTTCCCGACGGGAGAGCAGTACTTC.

Of note for this clonotype: Since no conserved phenylalanine or tryptophan closes the CDR3, a read error is the likely cause. The CDR3 DNA reads TGTGCCAGCAGTTTACATGGGGCAGGGTGCGTCTCTGGGGCCAACGTCCTGACTTAC. As protein: CASSLHGAGCVSGANVLTY. The V and J genes are TRBV28 and TRBJ2-6; tentative D call: TRBD1 (5 bases). The germline V gene encodes CDR1 MDHEN and CDR2 SYDVKM. The V gene lost 2 bases and the J gene lost 0 bases, with 17 bases spanning the gap. The CDR3 length is 19 residues.

In the case of this clonotype: This may come from a read error, since a much larger clone is one base off. This chain joins TRBV7-9 and TRBJ2-3; D ambiguous. The CDR3 extends over 12 amino acids. Looked up from germline, CDR1 is SEHNR and CDR2 is FQNEAQ (reference sequence). In DNA form, the CDR3 reads TGTGCCAACAGCTCCAATGAAGATACGCAGTATTTT. This codes for CANSSNEDTQYF.